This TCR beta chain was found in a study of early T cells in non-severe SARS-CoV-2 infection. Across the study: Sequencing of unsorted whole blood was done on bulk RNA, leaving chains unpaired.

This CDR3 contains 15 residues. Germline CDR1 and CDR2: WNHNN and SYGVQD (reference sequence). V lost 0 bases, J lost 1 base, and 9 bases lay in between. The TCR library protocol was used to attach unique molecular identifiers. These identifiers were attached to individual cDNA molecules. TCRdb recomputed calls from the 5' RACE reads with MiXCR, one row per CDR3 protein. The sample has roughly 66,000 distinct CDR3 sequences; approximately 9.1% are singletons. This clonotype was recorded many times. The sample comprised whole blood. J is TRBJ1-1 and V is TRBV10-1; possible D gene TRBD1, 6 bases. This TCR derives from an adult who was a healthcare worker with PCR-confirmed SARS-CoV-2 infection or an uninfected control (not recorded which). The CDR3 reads CASSESGAPNTEAFF. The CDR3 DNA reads TGCGCCAGCAGTGAGTCGGGGGCACCGAACACTGAAGCTTTCTTT.